The 11 T cell receptor beta chains below all came from one sample that was sequenced in a study of control samples from healthy donors and cancer patients. Repertoires were generated with immunoSEQ multiplex PCR, while TCRdb's copy carries only in-frame clones and drops some. This table holds 140,000 to 150,000 clones, 93% found once. The sequenced material came from blood. The receptor set was obtained from a man aged 18-30 years in good health.

The chain links TRBV2 to TRBJ1-4; D is undetermined. V lost 7 bases, J lost 6 bases, and 6 bases lay in between. This CDR3 has 11 amino acids. The germline V gene encodes CDR1 SNHLY and CDR2 FYNNEI. The CDR3: CASTNYEKLFF. CDR3 sequence (DNA): TGTGCCAGCACCAATTATGAAAAACTGTTTTTT. Looking up the rest from reference TRBV2 and TRBJ1-4 gives the full variable domain: EPEVTQTPSHQVTQMGQEVILRCVPISNHLYFYWYRQILGQKVEFLVSFYNNEISEKSEIFDDQFSVERPDGSNFTLKIRSTKLEDSAMYFCASTNYEKLFFGSGTQLSVL.

This chain uses TRBV25-1 with TRBJ1-5; D may be TRBD1 (5 bases). Between the trimmed V and J ends, which lost 4 bases and 5 bases, there was a span of 9 bases. There are 13 residues in the CDR3. Per germline, CDR1 MGHDK and CDR2 SYGVNS. The CDR3 sequence: CASSATDYQPQHF. CDR3 in DNA: TGTGCCAGCAGTGCGACAGATTATCAGCCCCAGCATTTT.

As for this clone: The germline gene is not matched at one end of the junction; a read error may be the cause. At the DNA level, this CDR3 is encoded by other sequences in the same sample as well. The chain carries TRBV12-3 or TRBV12-4 and TRBJ2-3, with D hard to call. The CDR3 runs 11 residues. This CDR3 is CASSLVDTQYF. The CDR3 region has the DNA TGTGCCAGCAGCTTAGTCGATACGCAGTATTTT.

This chain uses TRBV13 with TRBJ2-7, with TRBD2 matching 8 bases. The CDR3 extends over 15 amino acids. After removal of 2 bases from V and 0 bases from J, the junction contained 3 bases not matched to a gene. In germline, CDR1 is PRHDT, CDR2 FYEKMQ (reference sequence). This chain's CDR3 is CASSLSGGSSYEQYF. The DNA of the CDR3 is TGTGCCAGCAGCTTAAGCGGGGGCAGCTCCTACGAGCAGTACTTC.

The chain uses TRBV29-1 and TRBJ1-5; 9 bases align to TRBD1. This CDR3 spans 14 amino acids. V lost 6 bases to trimming and J lost 3 bases; unmatched junction nucleotides: 6. The germline V gene has CDR1 SQVTM and CDR2 ANQGSEA. The CDR3 loop is CSVQTGGTNQPQHF. The CDR3, as DNA: TGCAGCGTACAGACAGGGGGAACCAATCAGCCCCAGCATTTT.

The chain is built from TRBV6-5 and TRBJ1-3; TRBD1 agrees at 7 bases. Germline lookup yields CDR1 MNHEY and CDR2 SVGAGI. The CDR3 totals 15 residues. J lost 7 bases, V lost 6 bases, and 12 bases had no gene match. The DNA for the CDR3 is TGTGCCAGCAGCCCGGACAGGAGCTTTCGCAACACCATATATTTT. It is translated as CASSPDRSFRNTIYF.

The chain combines TRBV4-2 with TRBJ2-3; possible D gene TRBD1, 6 bases. This CDR3 has 13 residues. Germline V gene lookup returns CDR1 LGHNA and CDR2 YNFKEQ. Trimming shortened V by 2 bases and J by 10 bases, and 13 bases separated the two germline ends. The CDR3 loop reads CASSQNRDGAQYF. CDR3 DNA sequence: TGTGCCAGCAGCCAAAACAGGGATGGGGCGCAGTATTTT.

The V call is TRBV19, the J call TRBJ1-3; weak D call: TRBD1 (5 bases). CDR1 and CDR2 from the germline V gene are LNHDA and SQIVND (reference sequence). The CDR3 is 15 amino acids. Trimming cost V 3 bases and J 1 base, with 10 bases left between them. CDR3 DNA sequence: TGTGCCAGTAGTATCGGGGCGGCATCTGGAAACACCATATATTTT. It codes for CASSIGAASGNTIYF.

The chain is built from TRBV15 and TRBJ1-3; D is unclear. CDR3 size: 14 residues. Germline V gene lookup returns CDR1 LNHNV and CDR2 YYDKDF (reference sequence). Trimming left V 1 base short and J 0 bases short, with 4 bases between. The CDR3 DNA reads as TGTGCCACCAGCAGAGTCGGCTCTGGAAACACCATATATTTT. Its translation is CATSRVGSGNTIYF.

This rearrangement joins TRBV7-3 to TRBJ2-3, with TRBD2 identical over 9 bases. The CDR3 runs 16 residues. J lost 4 bases, V lost 2 bases, and 7 bases had no gene match. Germline-derived CDR1 and CDR2 are SGHTA and FQGTGA. CDR3 nucleotides: TGTGCCAGCAGCTTATCGGGGGCGGGAGGGCCAGATACGCAGTATTTT. Residues: CASSLSGAGGPDTQYF.

By share of the sample, this clone is medium-sized. The V gene is TRBV4-1, the J gene TRBJ1-4; D perhaps matches TRBD1 (6 bases). The CDR3 loop spans 16 amino acids. The V end was cut by 0 bases, the J end by 7 bases, with 15 bases between. CDR1 is MGHRA, CDR2 YSYEKL, per germline. The CDR3 bases are TGCGCCAGCAGCCAAGAGGCAGGGGCAGGGTTTGAAAAACTGTTTTTT. This translates into CASSQEAGAGFEKLFF.